This T cell receptor (beta chain) originates from a study of cytotoxic CD8 clonotypes in ibrutinib-treated CLL. Study details: Response sampling occurred after a median approximately 12 months of treatment (range 6 to 36).

CDR1 is LGHNA, CDR2 YSLEER, per germline. The J segment lost 2 bases and the V segment lost 4 bases, leaving 3 bases of the junction unmatched. The CDR3 covers 15 residues. Points from the study as a whole: Lymph node repertoires were not studied, and sampling times were unmatched. The study found baseline clonality above age-matched healthy donors, tracking circulating CD8+ T-cell counts.

Notes on this clone: The target antigen is unknown.

The TCR beta libraries used approximately 2 micrograms of genomic DNA that came from cryopreserved PBMCs. The data were produced by immunoSEQ multiplex PCR, yet TCRdb's version contains in-frame clones alone and is incomplete. The data show approximately 160,000 clones, around nine tenths seen once. Sequences were derived from PBMCs, sampled at disease progression, from a patient treated with ibrutinib. This rearrangement joins TRBV4-3 to TRBJ2-3; 10 bases map to TRBD2. The clonotype comes from a human donor with chronic lymphocytic leukemia. CDR3 in DNA: TGCGCCAGCAGCCTAGCGGGGGGTAACACAGATACGCAGTATTTT. This gives the protein CASSLAGGNTDTQYF.